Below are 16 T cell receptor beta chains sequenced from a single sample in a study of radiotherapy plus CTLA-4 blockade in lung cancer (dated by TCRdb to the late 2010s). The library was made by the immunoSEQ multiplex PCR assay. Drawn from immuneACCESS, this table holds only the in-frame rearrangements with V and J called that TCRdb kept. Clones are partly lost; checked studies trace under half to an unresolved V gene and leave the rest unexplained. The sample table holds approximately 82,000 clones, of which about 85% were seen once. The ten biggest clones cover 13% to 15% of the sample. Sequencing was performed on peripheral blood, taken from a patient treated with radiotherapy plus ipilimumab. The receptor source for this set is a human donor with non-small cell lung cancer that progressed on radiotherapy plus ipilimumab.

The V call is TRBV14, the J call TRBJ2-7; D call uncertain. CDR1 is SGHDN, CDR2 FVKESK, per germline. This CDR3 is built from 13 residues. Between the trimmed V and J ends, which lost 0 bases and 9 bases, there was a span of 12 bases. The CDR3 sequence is CASSQDYSRGQYF. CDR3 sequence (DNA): TGTGCCAGCAGCCAAGATTATTCGCGCGGGCAGTACTTC. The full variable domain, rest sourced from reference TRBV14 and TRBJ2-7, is EAGVTQFPSHSVIEKGQTVTLRCDPISGHDNLYWYRRVMGKEIKFLLHFVKESKQDESGMPNNRFLAERTGGTYSTLKVQPAELEDSGVYFCASSQDYSRGQYFGPGTRLTVT.

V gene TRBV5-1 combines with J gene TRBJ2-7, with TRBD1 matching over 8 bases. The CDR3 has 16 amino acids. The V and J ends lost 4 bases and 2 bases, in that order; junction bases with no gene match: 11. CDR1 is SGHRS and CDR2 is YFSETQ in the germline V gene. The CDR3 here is CASSPGQAGFTYEQYF. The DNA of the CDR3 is TGCGCCAGCAGCCCGGGACAGGCGGGGTTCACCTACGAGCAGTACTTC.

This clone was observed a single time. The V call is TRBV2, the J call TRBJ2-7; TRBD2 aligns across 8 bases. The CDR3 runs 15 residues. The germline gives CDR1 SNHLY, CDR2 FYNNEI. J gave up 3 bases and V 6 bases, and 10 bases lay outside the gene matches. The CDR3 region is CASRPTSGEHYEQYF. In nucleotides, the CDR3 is TGTGCCAGCAGGCCCACTAGCGGAGAACACTACGAGCAGTACTTC. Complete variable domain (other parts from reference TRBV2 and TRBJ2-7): EPEVTQTPSHQVTQMGQEVILRCVPISNHLYFYWYRQILGQKVEFLVSFYNNEISEKSEIFDDQFSVERPDGSNFTLKIRSTKLEDSAMYFCASRPTSGEHYEQYFGPGTRLTVT.

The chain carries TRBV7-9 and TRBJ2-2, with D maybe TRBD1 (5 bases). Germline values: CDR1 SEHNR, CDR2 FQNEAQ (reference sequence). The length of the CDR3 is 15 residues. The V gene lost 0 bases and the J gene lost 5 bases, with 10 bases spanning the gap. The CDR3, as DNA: TGTGCCAGCAGCTTAGCGGGGCATTATACCGGGGAGCTGTTTTTT. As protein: CASSLAGHYTGELFF.

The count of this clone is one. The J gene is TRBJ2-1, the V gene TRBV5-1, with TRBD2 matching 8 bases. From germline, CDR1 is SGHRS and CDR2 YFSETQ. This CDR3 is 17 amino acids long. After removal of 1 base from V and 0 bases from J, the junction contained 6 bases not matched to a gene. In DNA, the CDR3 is TGCGCCAGCAGCTTGCGGACTAGCCGTGCCTCCTACAATGAGCAGTTCTTC. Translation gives CASSLRTSRASYNEQFF. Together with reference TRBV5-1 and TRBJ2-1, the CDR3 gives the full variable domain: KAGVTQTPRYLIKTRGQQVTLSCSPISGHRSVSWYQQTPGQGLQFLFEYFSETQRNKGNFPGRFSGRQFSNSRSEMNVSTLELGDSALYLCASSLRTSRASYNEQFFGPGTRLTVL.

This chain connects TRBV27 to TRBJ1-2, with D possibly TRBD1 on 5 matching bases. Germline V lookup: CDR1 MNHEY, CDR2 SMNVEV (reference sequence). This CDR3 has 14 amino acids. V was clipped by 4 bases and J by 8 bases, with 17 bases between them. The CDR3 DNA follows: TGTGCCAGCAGTTCCAGGGCACTAGGATACGGCTACACCTTC. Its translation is CASSSRALGYGYTF.

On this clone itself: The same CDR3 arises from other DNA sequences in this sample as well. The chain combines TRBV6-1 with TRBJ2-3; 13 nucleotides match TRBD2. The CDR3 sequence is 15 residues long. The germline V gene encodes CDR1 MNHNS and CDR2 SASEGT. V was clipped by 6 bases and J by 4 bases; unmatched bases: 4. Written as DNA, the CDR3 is TGTGCCAGCAGGAAACTAGCGGGGGGGCCAGATACGCAGTATTTT. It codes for CASRKLAGGPDTQYF.

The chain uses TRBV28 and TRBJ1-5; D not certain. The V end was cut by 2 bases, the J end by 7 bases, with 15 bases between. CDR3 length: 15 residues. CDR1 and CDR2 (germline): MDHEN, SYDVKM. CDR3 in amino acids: CASSLGLGSGQPQHF. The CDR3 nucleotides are TGTGCCAGCAGTTTAGGCTTAGGAAGCGGCCAGCCCCAGCATTTT.

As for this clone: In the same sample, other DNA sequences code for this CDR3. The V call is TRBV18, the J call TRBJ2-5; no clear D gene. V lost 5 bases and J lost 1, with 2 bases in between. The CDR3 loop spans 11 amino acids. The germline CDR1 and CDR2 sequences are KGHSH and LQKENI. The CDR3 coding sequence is TGTGCCAGCTCATCCCAAGAGACCCAGTACTTC. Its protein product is CASSSQETQYF. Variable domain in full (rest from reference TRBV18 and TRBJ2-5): NAGVMQNPRHLVRRRGQEARLRCSPMKGHSHVYWYRQLPEEGLKFMVYLQKENIIDESGMPKERFSAEFPKEGPSILRIQQVVRGDSAAYFCASSSQETQYFGPGTRLLVL.

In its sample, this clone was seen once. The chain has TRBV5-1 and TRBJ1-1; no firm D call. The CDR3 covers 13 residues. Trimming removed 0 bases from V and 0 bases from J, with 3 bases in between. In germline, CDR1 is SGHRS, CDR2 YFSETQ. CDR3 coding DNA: TGCGCCAGCAGCTTGGGGCTGAACACTGAAGCTTTCTTT. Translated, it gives CASSLGLNTEAFF.

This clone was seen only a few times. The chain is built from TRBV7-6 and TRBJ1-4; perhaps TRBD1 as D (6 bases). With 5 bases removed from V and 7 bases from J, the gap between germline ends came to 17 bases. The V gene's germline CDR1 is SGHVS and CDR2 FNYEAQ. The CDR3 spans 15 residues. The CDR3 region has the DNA TGTGCCAGCAGCCACATGGGGACCAGGGGTGAAAAACTGTTTTTT. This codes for CASSHMGTRGEKLFF.

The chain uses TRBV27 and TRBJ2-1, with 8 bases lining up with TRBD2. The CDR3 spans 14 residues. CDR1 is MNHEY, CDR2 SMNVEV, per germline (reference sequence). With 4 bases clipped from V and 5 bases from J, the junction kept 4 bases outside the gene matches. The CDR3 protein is CASSWGLDHNEQFF. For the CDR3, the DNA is TGTGCCAGCAGTTGGGGACTAGACCACAATGAGCAGTTCTTC.

CDR3 sequence reads: CASSLNTGGELTALHF. CDR3 sequence (DNA): TGTGCCAGCAGCTTAAATACAGGGGGCGAATTGACGGCCCTCCACTTT. The chain couples TRBV11-3 to TRBJ1-6; 9 bases align to TRBD1. The V and J ends lost 2 bases and 14 bases, in that order; junction bases with no gene match: 13. This CDR3 is 16 amino acids long. The germline gives CDR1 SGHNT, CDR2 YENEEA. Looking up the rest from reference TRBV11-3 and TRBJ1-6 gives the full variable domain: EAGVVQSPRYKIIEKKQPVAFWCNPISGHNTLYWYLQNLGQGPELLIRYENEEAVDDSQLPKDRFSAERLKGVDSTLKIQPAELGDSAVYLCASSLNTGGELTALHFGNGTRLTVT.

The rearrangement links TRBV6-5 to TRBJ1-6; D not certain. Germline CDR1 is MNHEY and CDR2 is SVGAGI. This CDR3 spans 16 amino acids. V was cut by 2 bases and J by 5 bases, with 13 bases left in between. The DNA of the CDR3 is TGTGCCAGCAGTTACAAGGGCTTCACTCATAATTCACCCCTCCACTTT. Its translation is CASSYKGFTHNSPLHF.

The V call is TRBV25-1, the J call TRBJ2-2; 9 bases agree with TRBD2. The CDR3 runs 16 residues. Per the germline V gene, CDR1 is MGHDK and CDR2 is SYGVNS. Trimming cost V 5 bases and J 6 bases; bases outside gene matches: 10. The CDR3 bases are TGTGCCAGCAGTTTAGGGCTAGCGGGAACCGCCGGGGAGCTGTTTTTT. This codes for CASSLGLAGTAGELFF.

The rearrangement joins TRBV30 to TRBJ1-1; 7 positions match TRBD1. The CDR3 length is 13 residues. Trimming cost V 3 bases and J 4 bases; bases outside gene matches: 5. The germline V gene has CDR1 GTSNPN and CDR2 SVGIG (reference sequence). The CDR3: CAWRPGGSTEAFF. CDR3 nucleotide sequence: TGTGCCTGGAGACCAGGGGGTAGCACTGAAGCTTTCTTT.